Listed below are T cell receptor beta chains from one sample, sequenced in a study of T cells in localized non-small cell lung cancer. The assay was immunoSEQ multiplex PCR, and TCRdb's table has in-frame clones only and misses some. Of 13,000 or so clones in the sample, about four fifths are singletons; the top ten hold 28%. This specimen consisted of peripheral blood, obtained before any cancer treatment. These receptors all stem from a male donor at least 60 years old with stage I squamous cell lung carcinoma. Both conserved end residues are part of each CDR3. Each record gives: D gene, J gene, V gene, clone size, CDR3 protein, CDR3 DNA. A D gene is named only where the DNA matches it firmly. Clone size is not always given. Where it is, it says once, few, many or a class for expanded clones.

>NA|TRBJ2-2|TRBV10-1|NA
CASQKGGTGSQTGELFF
TGCGCCAGCCAAAAAGGTGGTACAGGGTCGCAAACCGGGGAGCTGTTTTTT
>TRBD1|TRBJ1-2|TRBV6-1|NA
CASTPLDRESGYTF
TGTGCCAGCACCCCTTTGGACAGGGAAAGTGGCTACACCTTC
>NA|TRBJ1-4|TRBV5-8|NA
CASSLGFGTTNEKLFF
TGTGCCAGCAGCTTGGGTTTCGGTACAACTAATGAAAAACTGTTTTTT
>NA|TRBJ2-2|TRBV29-1|NA
CSVFDTGELFF
TGCAGCGTCTTCGACACCGGGGAGCTGTTTTTT
>NA|TRBJ1-1|TRBV27|NA
CASSNHREGTEAFF
TGTGCCAGCAGTAATCACAGGGAGGGTACTGAAGCTTTCTTT
>NA|TRBJ2-1|TRBV7-9|NA
CASSSQAEQFF
TGTGCCAGCAGCTCCCAAGCCGAGCAGTTCTTC
>NA|TRBJ2-7|TRBV5-1|NA
CASSHGLTSSYEQYF
TGCGCCAGCAGCCACGGTCTTACGAGCTCCTACGAGCAGTACTTC
>TRBD2|TRBJ2-7|TRBV7-8|NA
CASSFLSGSYSYEQYF
TGTGCCAGCAGCTTCCTTAGCGGGAGTTACTCCTACGAGCAGTACTTC
>TRBD1|TRBJ1-2|TRBV5-4|few
CASSGNRGVNYGYTF
TGTGCCAGCAGTGGAAACAGGGGGGTTAATTATGGCTACACCTTC
>NA|TRBJ2-6|TRBV30|NA
CAWSRSGANVLTF
TGTGCCTGGAGTCGTTCTGGGGCCAACGTCCTGACTTTC
>NA|TRBJ2-1|TRBV7-8|NA
CASSLIEGLNNEQFF
TGTGCCAGCAGCCTAATCGAGGGACTTAACAATGAGCAGTTCTTC
>TRBD1|TRBJ1-2|TRBV5-1|NA
CASSLGGQGHGYTF
TGCGCCAGCAGCTTGGGGGGACAGGGGCATGGCTACACCTTC
>NA|TRBJ2-1|TRBV5-1|NA
CASTDRTWDEQFF
TGCGCCAGCACCGACAGGACCTGGGATGAGCAGTTCTTC
>NA|TRBJ1-5|TRBV19|NA
CASSIRDSNQPQHF
TGTGCCAGTAGTATCCGGGACAGCAATCAGCCCCAGCATTTT
>NA|TRBJ2-7|TRBV28|NA
CASSKSYEQYF
TGTGCCAGCAGTAAGAGCTACGAGCAGTACTTC
>TRBD1|TRBJ2-1|TRBV5-1|NA
CASSLTGVNSYNEQFF
TGCGCCAGCAGCCTAACAGGGGTCAACTCCTACAATGAGCAGTTCTTC
>NA|TRBJ1-1|TRBV11-2|NA
CASRYRTHEAFF
TGTGCCAGCAGGTACCGGACACATGAAGCTTTCTTT
>NA|TRBJ1-5|TRBV28|few
CASSLSEDQPQHF
TGTGCCAGCAGTTTAAGCGAGGATCAGCCCCAGCATTTT
>NA|TRBJ1-2|TRBV10-3|few
CAIRVQDYGGYTF
TGTGCCATCAGGGTACAGGACTATGGAGGCTACACCTTC
>TRBD1|TRBJ2-3|TRBV5-1|NA
CASRSTGTGSTDTQYF
TGCGCCAGCAGGTCTACCGGGACAGGGAGCACAGATACGCAGTATTTT
>NA|TRBJ1-2|TRBV25-1|NA
CASSEISNYGYTF
TGTGCCAGCAGTGAAATAAGTAACTATGGCTACACCTTC
>NA|TRBJ1-1|TRBV7-7|NA
CASSLRGGTEAFF
TGTGCCAGCAGCTTAAGGGGGGGGACTGAAGCTTTCTTT